The source of this TCR beta chain is a study of T cells in Graves' hyperthyroidism and ophthalmopathy. On the basis of clinical symptoms, serum thyroxine and TRAb, thyroid ultrasound and orbital computed tomography, diagnoses were made. Amplification of TCR beta CDR3 regions was performed using RNA transcripts as template. The primer set for the first-round RT-PCR of the TCR CDR3 was HTBI. MiXCR, run by TCRdb on the multiplex PCR reads, gives a single entry per CDR3 protein. Of 35,000 to 45,000 distinct CDR3 sequences listed, around 53% are singletons. This CDR3 is built from 12 residues. V was clipped by 5 bases and J by 8 bases; unmatched bases: 5. Germline CDR1 LNHDA, CDR2 SQIVND (reference sequence).

The receptor was derived from a man aged 35 to 55 with Graves' ophthalmopathy. Sequencing was performed on blood. The chain links TRBV19 to TRBJ1-1, with 7 bases fitting TRBD1. CDR3 in DNA: TGTGCCAGTAGTCCCGACAGGGCGGAAGCTTTCTTT. Amino acid sequence: CASSPDRAEAFF.